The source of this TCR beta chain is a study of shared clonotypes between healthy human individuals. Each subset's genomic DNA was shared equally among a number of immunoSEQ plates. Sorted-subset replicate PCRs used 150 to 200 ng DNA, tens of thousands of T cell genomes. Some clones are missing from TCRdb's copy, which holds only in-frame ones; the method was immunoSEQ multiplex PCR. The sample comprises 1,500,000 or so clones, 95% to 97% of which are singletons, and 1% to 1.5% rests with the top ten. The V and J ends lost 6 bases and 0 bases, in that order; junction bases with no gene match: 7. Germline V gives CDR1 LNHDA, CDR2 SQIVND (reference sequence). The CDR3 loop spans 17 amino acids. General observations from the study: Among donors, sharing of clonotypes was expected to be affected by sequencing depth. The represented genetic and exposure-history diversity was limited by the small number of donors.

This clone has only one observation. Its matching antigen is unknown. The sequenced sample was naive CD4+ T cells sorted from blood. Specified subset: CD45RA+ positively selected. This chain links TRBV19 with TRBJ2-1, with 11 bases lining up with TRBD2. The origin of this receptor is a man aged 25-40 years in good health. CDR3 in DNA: TGTGCCAGTAGAGGTAGCGGGAGGGGGAGCTCCTACAATGAGCAGTTCTTC. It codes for CASRGSGRGSSYNEQFF.